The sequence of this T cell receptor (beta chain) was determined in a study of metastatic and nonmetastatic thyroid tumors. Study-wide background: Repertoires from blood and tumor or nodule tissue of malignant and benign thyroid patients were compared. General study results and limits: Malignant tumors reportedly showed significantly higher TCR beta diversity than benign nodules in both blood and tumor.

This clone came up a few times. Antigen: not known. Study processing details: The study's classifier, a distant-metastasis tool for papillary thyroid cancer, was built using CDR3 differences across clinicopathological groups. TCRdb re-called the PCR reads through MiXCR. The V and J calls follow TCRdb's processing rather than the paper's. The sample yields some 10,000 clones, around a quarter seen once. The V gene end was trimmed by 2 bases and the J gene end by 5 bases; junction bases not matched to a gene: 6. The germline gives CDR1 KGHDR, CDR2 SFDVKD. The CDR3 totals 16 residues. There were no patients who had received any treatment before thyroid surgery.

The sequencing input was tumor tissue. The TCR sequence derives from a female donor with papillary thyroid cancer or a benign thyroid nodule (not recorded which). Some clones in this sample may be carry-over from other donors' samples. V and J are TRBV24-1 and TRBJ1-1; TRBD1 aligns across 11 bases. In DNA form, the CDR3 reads TGTGCCACCAGTGATTCCCGGACAGGGGGCAGGACTGAAGCTTTCTTT. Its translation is CATSDSRTGGRTEAFF.